Listed here are 13 T cell receptor beta chains from one sample, sequenced in a study of T cells in Graves' hyperthyroidism and ophthalmopathy. TCR beta CDR3 regions were amplified from RNA. HTBI primers were employed in a first-round RT-PCR of the TCR CDR3. TCRdb redid the calling of the multiplex PCR reads with MiXCR, one entry per CDR3 protein. The sample records some 570,000 distinct CDR3 sequences, about 15% being singletons. Sequencing was done on a sample of blood. The receptors originated from a woman under 30 with Graves' ophthalmopathy.

This clonotype was recorded many times. This chain uses TRBV28 with TRBJ2-4; possible D gene TRBD2, 5 bases. The CDR3 extends over 19 amino acids. The ends were cut back, 5 bases at V and 7 bases at J, with 30 bases in the middle. CDR1 is MDHEN, CDR2 SYDVKM, per germline. CDR3 amino acids: CASSLPYTPFSGIGNIQYF. For the CDR3, the DNA is TGTGCCAGCAGTCTACCGTACACCCCCTTTTCGGGAATCGGGAACATTCAGTACTTC.

This clonotype showed up just a few times. The chain employs TRBV4-1 and TRBJ1-2; D unresolved. The CDR3 extends over 14 amino acids. Germline V gene sequence: CDR1 MGHRA, CDR2 YSYEKL. Trimming left V 3 bases short and J 0 bases short, with 8 bases between. CDR3 sequence reads: CASSHRSANYGYTF. The CDR3 DNA is TGCGCCAGCAGCCACAGGTCAGCTAACTATGGCTACACCTTC.

This clonotype was seen repeatedly, ten times or more. The gene calls are TRBV5-5 and TRBJ1-5; 11 bases match TRBD1. Germline trimming cut 4 bases from V and 5 bases from J; bases unmatched to any gene: 5. The CDR3 consists of 15 residues. Per the germline V gene, CDR1 is SGHKS and CDR2 is YYEKEE (reference sequence). CDR3 in DNA: TGTGCCAGCAGCGTGGGACAGGGGGTAGATCAGCCCCAGCATTTT. Amino acid sequence: CASSVGQGVDQPQHF.

The chain joins TRBV12-3 or TRBV12-4 to TRBJ2-7; D is undetermined. Trimming took off 6 bases at V and 3 bases at J, with 12 bases between the two ends. CDR3 length: 13 residues. The CDR3 DNA reads TGTGCCAGCAGCACCAAGGCTTACTACGAGCAGTACTTC. Encoded protein: CASSTKAYYEQYF.

The rearrangement links TRBV10-1 to TRBJ2-7; the D is unclear. V lost 3 bases, J lost 7 bases, and 7 bases lay in between. The CDR3 has 11 amino acids. Per the germline V gene, CDR1 is WNHNN and CDR2 is SYGVQD (reference sequence). The CDR3 DNA reads as TGCGCCAGCAGTGATGGTAGGGAGCAGTACTTC. This translates into CASSDGREQYF.

This clonotype was picked up one time. V and J are TRBV19 and TRBJ2-7; D unclear. V lost 2 bases to trimming and J lost 0 bases, with 14 bases between them. Germline V gene sequence: CDR1 LNHDA, CDR2 SQIVND (reference sequence). There are 16 residues in the CDR3. As DNA, the CDR3 is TGTGCCAGTAGTATATCGGCTGGAAAATACTCCTACGAGCAGTACTTC. This encodes CASSISAGKYSYEQYF.

The V gene is TRBV10-3, the J gene TRBJ1-2; tentative D call: TRBD1 (5 bases). V lost 4 bases and J lost 5, with 14 bases in between. This CDR3 comprises 14 residues. Per the germline V gene, CDR1 is ENHRY and CDR2 is SYGVKD. The CDR3 spells CAISGSFTGYGYTF. CDR3 DNA: TGTGCCATCAGTGGTAGTTTTACAGGATATGGCTACACCTTC.

This clonotype was counted many times. The chain joins TRBV6-2 or TRBV6-3 to TRBJ1-1; no definite D call. CDR3 size: 12 residues. Trimming took off 7 bases at V and 7 bases at J, with 13 bases between the two ends. CDR1 is MNHEY and CDR2 is SVGEGT in the germline V gene. As DNA, the CDR3 is TGTGCCAGCAAACGGGGTCCGGTTGAAGCTTTCTTT. Residues: CASKRGPVEAFF.

As to this clonotype: A much larger clone is a single base away; this may be a read error. V usage is TRBV5-1 and J usage is TRBJ2-5, with 7 bases fitting TRBD2. The germline CDR1 and CDR2 sequences are SGHRS and YFSETQ. There are 16 residues in the CDR3. V was pared by 0 bases and J by 5 bases, with 10 bases of the junction left unmatched. CDR3 bases: TGCGCCAGCAGCTTGGAGAGACGGTGGGGAGGGGAGACCCAGTACTTC. It yields the protein CASSLERRWGGETQYF.

The chain combines TRBV7-9 with TRBJ2-1; 9 bases fit TRBD2. The CDR3 has 15 amino acids. The J segment lost 5 bases and the V segment lost 2 bases, leaving 4 bases of the junction unmatched. The germline gives CDR1 SEHNR, CDR2 FQNEAQ (reference sequence). CDR3 sequence (DNA): TGTGCCAGCAGCTTAAACCTAGCGGGACACAATGAGCAGTTCTTC. Translated, it gives CASSLNLAGHNEQFF.

This clonotype was counted only a few times. The chain couples TRBV7-3 to TRBJ2-2; no definite D call. Germline loops: CDR1 SGHTA, CDR2 FQGTGA. The CDR3 is made up of 14 amino acids. V was cut by 2 bases and J by 8 bases, with 12 bases left in between. The CDR3 region has the DNA TGTGCCAGCAGCTTAGAAGCCGCGGTGGGGGAGCTGTTTTTT. The encoded protein is CASSLEAAVGELFF.

This clonotype has just a few counts. V gene TRBV29-1 combines with J gene TRBJ2-2, with unresolved D. CDR3 length equals 13 residues. Trimming removed 4 bases at V and 6 bases at J, with 12 bases between. In germline, CDR1 is SQVTM, CDR2 ANQGSEA. In DNA, the CDR3 is TGCAGCGTTGGTGAAGGGATCGCCGGGGAGCTGTTTTTT. As protein: CSVGEGIAGELFF.

This clonotype was seen at least ten times. The V and J genes are TRBV27 and TRBJ2-7; weak D call: TRBD2 (5 bases). The CDR3 runs 14 residues. V dropped 4 bases and J dropped 6 bases, with 16 bases sitting between them. CDR1 and CDR2 (germline): MNHEY, SMNVEV (reference sequence). The CDR3 sequence: CASSSGLVSSEQYF. In nucleotides, the CDR3 is TGTGCCAGCAGTTCCGGACTCGTCAGCTCCGAGCAGTACTTC.